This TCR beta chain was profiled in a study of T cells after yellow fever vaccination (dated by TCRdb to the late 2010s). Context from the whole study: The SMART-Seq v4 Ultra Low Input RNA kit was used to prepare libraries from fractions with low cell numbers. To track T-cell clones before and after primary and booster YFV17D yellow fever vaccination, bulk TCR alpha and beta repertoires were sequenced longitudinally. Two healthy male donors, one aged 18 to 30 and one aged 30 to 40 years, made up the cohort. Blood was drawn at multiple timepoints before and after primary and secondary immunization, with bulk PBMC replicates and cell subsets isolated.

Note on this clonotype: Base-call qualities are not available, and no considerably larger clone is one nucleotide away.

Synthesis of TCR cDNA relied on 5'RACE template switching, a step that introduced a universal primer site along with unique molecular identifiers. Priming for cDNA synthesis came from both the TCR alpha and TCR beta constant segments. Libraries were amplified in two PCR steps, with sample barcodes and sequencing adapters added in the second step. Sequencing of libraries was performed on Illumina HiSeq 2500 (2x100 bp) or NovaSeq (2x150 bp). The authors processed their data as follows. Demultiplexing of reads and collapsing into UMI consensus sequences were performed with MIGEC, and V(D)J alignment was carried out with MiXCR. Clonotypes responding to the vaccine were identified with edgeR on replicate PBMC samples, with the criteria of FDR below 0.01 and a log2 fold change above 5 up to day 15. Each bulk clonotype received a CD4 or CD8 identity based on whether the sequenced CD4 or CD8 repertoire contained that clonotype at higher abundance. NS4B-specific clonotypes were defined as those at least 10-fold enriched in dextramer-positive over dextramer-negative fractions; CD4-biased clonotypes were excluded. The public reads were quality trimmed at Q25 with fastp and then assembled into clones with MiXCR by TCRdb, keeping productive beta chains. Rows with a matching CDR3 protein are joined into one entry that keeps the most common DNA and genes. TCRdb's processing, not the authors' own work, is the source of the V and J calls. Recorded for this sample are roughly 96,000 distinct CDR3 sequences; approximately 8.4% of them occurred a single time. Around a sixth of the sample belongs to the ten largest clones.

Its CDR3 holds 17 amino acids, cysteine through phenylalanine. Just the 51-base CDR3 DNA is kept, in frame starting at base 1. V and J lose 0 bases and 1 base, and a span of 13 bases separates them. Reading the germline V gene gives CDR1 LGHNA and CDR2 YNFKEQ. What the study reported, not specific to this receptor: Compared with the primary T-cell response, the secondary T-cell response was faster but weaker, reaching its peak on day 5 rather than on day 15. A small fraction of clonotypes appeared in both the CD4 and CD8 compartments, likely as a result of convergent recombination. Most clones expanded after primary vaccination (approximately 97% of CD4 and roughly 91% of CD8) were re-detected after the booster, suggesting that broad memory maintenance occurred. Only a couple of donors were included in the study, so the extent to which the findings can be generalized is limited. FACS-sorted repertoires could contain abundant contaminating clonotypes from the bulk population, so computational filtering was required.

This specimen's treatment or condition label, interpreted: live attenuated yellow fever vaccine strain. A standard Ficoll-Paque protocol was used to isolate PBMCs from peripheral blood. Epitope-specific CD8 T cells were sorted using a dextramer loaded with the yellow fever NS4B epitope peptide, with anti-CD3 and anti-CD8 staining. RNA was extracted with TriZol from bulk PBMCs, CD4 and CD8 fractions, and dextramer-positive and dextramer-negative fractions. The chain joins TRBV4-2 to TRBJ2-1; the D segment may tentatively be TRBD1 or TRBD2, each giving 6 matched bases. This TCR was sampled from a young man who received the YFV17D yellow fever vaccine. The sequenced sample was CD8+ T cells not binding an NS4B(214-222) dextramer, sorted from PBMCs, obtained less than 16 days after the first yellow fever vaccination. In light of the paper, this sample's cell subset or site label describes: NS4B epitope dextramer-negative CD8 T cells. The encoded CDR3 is CASSQDFRGGSYNEQFF. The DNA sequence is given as TGTGCCAGCAGCCAAGACTTCAGGGGAGGATCCTACAATGAGCAGTTCTTC.